This TCR beta chain appears in the sequencing data of a study of siplizumab effects on memory and regulatory T cells (dated by TCRdb to about 2019). In terms of the full investigation: The study looked at the effect of siplizumab, an anti-CD2 antibody, on alloreactive T-cell subsets in allogeneic mixed lymphocyte reactions made from human PBMCs. Results the study describes overall, beyond this receptor: The suppressive function of proliferating Tregs from siplizumab cultures was not functionally confirmed. For roughly 80-95% of proliferating CD4+ or CD8+ clones, no naive or memory phenotype could be assigned. Of the alloreactive CD4+ clones that could be mapped, the Treg-derived share averaged approximately 67% with siplizumab compared with around 25% in control reactions. Sequences below about 10^-5 frequency were poorly captured, so only a minor fraction of alloreactive clones could be mapped to unstimulated subsets. Siplizumab significantly lowered the cumulative frequency of alloreactive sequences that could be traced to unstimulated CD4+ memory T cells. Compared with memory T cells, unstimulated naive T cells appeared more diverse, and naive cells seemed to make a substantial contribution to the alloresponse.

This clone was counted a single time. Its cognate antigen has yet to be identified. Base quality data are lacking; no much larger clone is found one base away. Libraries were constructed by the immunoSEQ multiplex PCR assay. Around 92,000 TCR templates per sample were assayed by the deep sequencing platform. Genomic DNA extracted from sorted T cells was used for TCRbeta CDR3 sequencing. For the original study's pipeline: The R programming language was used for clonal analysis of TCRbeta CDR3 data. Unstimulated samples were compared with post-reaction CFSE-low samples to define alloreactive CD4+ and CD8+ clones. Regulatory or non-regulatory origin of alloreactive CD4+ clones was assigned by matching sequences to the sorted unstimulated Treg and non-Treg repertoires. TCRdb re-hosts the immuneACCESS table, in-frame sequences only. Its copies lack some clones; in the studies checked, an unresolved V gene accounts for under half of them, and the cause for the rest is not known. D and trimming come from the DNA, and the V and J calls and clone size come from that table. The sample profile shows 70,000 or so clones; about 87% of them were found once. The ten largest clones represent approximately 1.7% of the sample.

Based on the germline V gene, the CDR1 and CDR2 sequences are ENHRY and SYGVKD. Including cysteine and phenylalanine, the CDR3 has 11 amino acids. Solely the CDR3 DNA is kept, with 33 bases framed from the first base. V is pared back by 10 bases and J by 2 bases, with 8 bases lying between the germline termini. Sorted unstimulated T cells, along with proliferating T cells recovered from mixed lymphocyte reactions, underwent TCRbeta CDR3 sequencing. Fresh whole blood from fewer than 11 HLA-typed healthy donors was used to isolate PBMCs. Unstimulated CD4+ regulatory T cells were FACS-sorted to map the origin of alloreactive clones.

The clonotype was recovered from a human donor in good health. Sequenced input: Tregs sorted from blood. Recombination linked TRBV10-3 to TRBJ1-1, with the D gene too uncertain to name. The CDR3 amino acid sequence is: CATQINTEAFF. The DNA reads TGTGCCACCCAAATTAACACTGAAGCTTTCTTT.